The 8 T cell receptor beta chains given below trace back to one sample, sequenced in a study of cytomegalovirus exposure and HLA in healthy donors. PCR amplification relied on 60 Vbeta primers (plus 13 Jbeta primers). This table comes from immunoSEQ multiplex PCR, and its TCRdb copy is limited to in-frame clones, with some not included. The sample carries around 97,000 clones, around a tenth recorded once. The specimen was PBMCs. Receptors originate from a man aged 50 to 59 in good health and CMV-seropositive.

This clone was detected a few times. V gene TRBV7-9 combines with J gene TRBJ2-5; 10 bases agree with TRBD1. The CDR3 consists of 14 residues. The V gene end was trimmed by 4 bases and the J gene end by 4 bases; junction bases not matched to a gene: 3. The germline V gene encodes CDR1 SEHNR and CDR2 FQNEAQ (reference sequence). CDR3 coding DNA: TGTGCCAGCAGCTCGACAGGGGGCCGAGAGACCCAGTACTTC. Translating it yields CASSSTGGRETQYF.

This clone was counted between two and nine times. The chain couples TRBV27 to TRBJ1-5, with 9 bases fitting TRBD1. Trimming took 5 bases from V and 0 from J; bases not matched to a gene: 5. Germline CDR1 reads MNHEY; CDR2 reads SMNVEV (reference sequence). The CDR3 is made up of 16 amino acids. The CDR3 DNA reads TGTGCCAGCAGTCCCGAGGACAGGGGTAGCAATCAGCCCCAGCATTTT. It yields the protein CASSPEDRGSNQPQHF.

The gene calls are TRBV6-1 and TRBJ1-6; D is undetermined. V was cut by 7 bases and J by 0 bases, with 10 bases left in between. From germline, CDR1 is MNHNS and CDR2 SASEGT. CDR3 length equals 15 residues. The chain's CDR3 is CASIRGSSYNSPLHF. The CDR3 region has the DNA TGTGCCAGCATTCGAGGGAGCTCCTATAATTCACCCCTCCACTTT.

This chain joins TRBV28 and TRBJ1-1; unclear D gene. From germline, CDR1 is MDHEN and CDR2 SYDVKM. V gave up 4 bases and J gave up 2 bases, with 11 bases separating them. The CDR3 consists of 14 residues. As DNA, the CDR3 is TGTGCCAGCAGTTCCGGACGGGGAAACACTGAAGCTTTCTTT. It specifies CASSSGRGNTEAFF.

The V gene is TRBV27, the J gene TRBJ2-1; 11 bases fit TRBD2. Looked up from germline, CDR1 is MNHEY and CDR2 is SMNVEV (reference sequence). The J segment lost 0 bases and the V segment lost 5 bases, leaving 6 bases of the junction unmatched. This CDR3 is built from 17 residues. The DNA of the CDR3 is TGTGCCAGCAGTAACGGACTAGCGGGCCTCTCCTACAATGAGCAGTTCTTC. As protein: CASSNGLAGLSYNEQFF.

The chain carries TRBV11-1 and TRBJ2-3; D not certain. The germline V gene encodes CDR1 SGHAT and CDR2 FQDESV (reference sequence). CDR3 length equals 12 residues. Between the trimmed V and J ends, which lost 5 bases and 6 bases, there was a span of 9 bases. CDR3 sequence: CASSRYGDTQYF. The CDR3 nucleotides are TGTGCCAGCAGCCGCTACGGGGATACGCAGTATTTT. Using reference TRBV11-1 and TRBJ2-3 for the parts outside the CDR3, the full variable domain is EAEVAQSPRYKITEKSQAVAFWCDPISGHATLYWYRQILGQGPELLVQFQDESVVDDSQLPKDRFSAERLKGVDSTLKIQPAELGDSAMYLCASSRYGDTQYFGPGTRLTVL.

The chain uses TRBV10-3 and TRBJ2-1; 7 nucleotides match TRBD1. The CDR3 consists of 15 residues. J gave up 4 bases and V 2 bases, and 5 bases lay outside the gene matches. The germline CDR1 and CDR2 sequences are ENHRY and SYGVKD. CDR3 sequence: CAISETGTAYNEQFF. DNA for the CDR3: TGTGCCATCAGTGAGACCGGGACAGCTTACAATGAGCAGTTCTTC.

This clone was seen more than once but under ten times. The chain links TRBV28 to TRBJ2-7; tentative D call: TRBD1 (6 bases). The germline CDR1 and CDR2 sequences are MDHEN and SYDVKM. The CDR3 extends over 15 amino acids. The V end lost 6 bases, the J end lost 2 bases, and 17 bases lay between the germline ends. The CDR3 loop is CASSRDRLGAYEQYF. The CDR3 DNA sequence: TGTGCCAGCAGCCGAGACAGGCTGGGGGCCTACGAGCAGTACTTC.